What follows describes a single T cell receptor (beta chain). What it binds is not known. The data were obtained in a study of shared clonotypes between healthy human individuals. Overall study: Per-donor plates numbered three CD4 naive, three CD4 memory, two CD8 naive and one CD8 memory.

The CDR3 runs 13 residues. CDR1 is MNHNS, CDR2 SASEGT, per germline. The ends were cut back, 1 base at V and 6 bases at J, with 10 bases in the middle. Sequencing used immunoSEQ multiplex PCR; TCRdb keeps in-frame clones, though not all of them. The data hold 2,100,000 or so clones, with approximately 95% observed a single time. General study findings and limits: The low donor count limited represented genetic and exposure-history diversity.

The sample consisted of naive CD4+ T cells sorted from blood. Noted subset: CD45RA+ positively selected. This chain joins TRBV6-1 and TRBJ2-7; D not certain. The origin of this receptor is a man aged 18-30 years in good health. The CDR3 nucleotides read TGTGCCAGCAGTGAAGGAACAATCGGCGAGCAGTACTTC. The encoded protein is CASSEGTIGEQYF.